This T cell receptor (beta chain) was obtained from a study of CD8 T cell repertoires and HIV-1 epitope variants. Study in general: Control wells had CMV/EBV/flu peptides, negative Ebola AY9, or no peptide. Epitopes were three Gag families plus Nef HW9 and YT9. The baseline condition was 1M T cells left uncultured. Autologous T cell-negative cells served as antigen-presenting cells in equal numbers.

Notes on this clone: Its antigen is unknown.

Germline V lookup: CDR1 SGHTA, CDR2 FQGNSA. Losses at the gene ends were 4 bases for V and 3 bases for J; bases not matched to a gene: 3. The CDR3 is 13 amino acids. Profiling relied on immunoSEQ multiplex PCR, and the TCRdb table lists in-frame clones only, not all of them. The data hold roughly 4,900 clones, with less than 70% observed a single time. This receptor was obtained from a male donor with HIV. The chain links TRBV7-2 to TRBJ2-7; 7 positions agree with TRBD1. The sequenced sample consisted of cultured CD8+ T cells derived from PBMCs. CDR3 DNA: TGTGCCAGCAGCTGGGACAGATACTACGAGCAGTACTTC. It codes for CASSWDRYYEQYF.